Described below is a single T cell receptor beta chain sequence and its context. Seattle patient enrollment occurred during active infection, with longitudinal follow-up thereafter. Per germline, CDR1 SGHVS and CDR2 FNYEAQ. Trimming at V came to 4 bases and at J to 2 bases, leaving 14 bases not matched to a gene. The CDR3 has 18 amino acids. This record belongs to a study of blood T cell repertoires in COVID-19. Study context: Specimens from acute and convalescent COVID-19 originated in the United States, Italy and Spain. In each case, the material was cDNA or gDNA derived from T cells, B-cell-depleted T cells, or PBMCs.

Original data processing: Quantification of nucleated cells was approximated via reference gene primer amplification. TCRdb's copy holds only in-frame clones and misses some; the assay was immunoSEQ multiplex PCR. From that table come the V and J calls and clone size; the DNA was used to work out D and trimming. The sample holds under 200,000 clones; about 87% are singletons and the top ten take 2% to 3%. The clonotype originates from a woman older than 75 with COVID-19, enrolled during active disease. The sequencing sample was made of peripheral blood. This sequence joins TRBV7-6 and TRBJ1-3; 7 bases are a match to TRBD1. CDR3 bases: TGTGCCAGCAGCTCCAGCAGGGGGGATATAGTCCCTGGAAACACCATATATTTT. Residues: CASSSSRGDIVPGNTIYF.